This is a list of T cell receptor beta chains from one sample in a study of blood T cells in healthy people across ages. TCRdb processed the 5' RACE reads anew with MiXCR; each CDR3 protein has one entry. The table shows 700,000 to 900,000 distinct CDR3 sequences, with roughly 26% occurring only once. The same sample was also studied in work on T cells of mothers and their children.

The sample was blood. The receptors were sampled from a boy between 10 and 17 years old in good health. CDR3s include the opening cysteine and the closing phenylalanine or tryptophan. A D gene is named only where the DNA matches it firmly. Expanded clones are given a class, and other clones once, few, many or no size at all.

CDR3 protein	CDR3 DNA	D gene	V gene	J gene	clone size
CASGPYTDTQYF	TGTGCCAGCGGACCCTACACAGATACGCAGTATTTT	-	TRBV14	TRBJ2-3	-
CASSPVRGSGNEQFF	TGTGCCAGCAGCCCCGTCCGTGGGTCGGGAAATGAGCAGTTCTTC	-	TRBV11-2	TRBJ2-1	-
CASSHSYNEQFF	TGTGCCAGCAGTCACAGCTACAATGAGCAGTTCTTC	-	TRBV12-3/TRBV12-4	TRBJ2-1	few
CASSSIAGVIDTQYF	TGTGCCAGCAGTTCAATAGCGGGAGTCATAGATACGCAGTATTTT	TRBD2	TRBV28	TRBJ2-3	once
CASRPGTGSGQPQHF	TGTGCCAGTCGTCCCGGGACAGGGAGCGGTCAGCCCCAGCATTTT	TRBD1	TRBV19	TRBJ1-5	-
CASSLAGVGGQPQHF	TGCGCCAGCAGCTTGGCCGGGGTAGGAGGTCAGCCCCAGCATTTT	-	TRBV5-1	TRBJ1-5	many
CSAYGSGANVLTF	TGCAGTGCTTACGGCTCTGGGGCCAACGTCCTGACTTTC	-	TRBV20-1	TRBJ2-6	-
CASRTGPRTGELFF	TGTGCCAGCAGGACAGGGCCACGCACCGGGGAGCTGTTTTTT	TRBD1	TRBV28	TRBJ2-2	few
CSASWSARPFNAGQPQHF	TGCAGTGCTAGCTGGTCGGCCCGACCTTTTAATGCGGGTCAGCCCCAGCATTTT	-	TRBV20-1	TRBJ1-5	few
CASSDGGSYNEQFF	TGCGCCAGCAGCGATGGAGGATCCTACAATGAGCAGTTCTTC	-	TRBV5-1	TRBJ2-1	-
CASSAETGTGNTIYF	TGTGCCAGCAGCGCGGAAACAGGGACTGGAAACACCATATATTTT	-	TRBV9	TRBJ1-3	few
CASSVAGETGELFF	TGTGCCAGCAGCGTAGCGGGGGAGACCGGGGAGCTGTTTTTT	TRBD2	TRBV11-2	TRBJ2-2	few
CASSLPRADTQCF	TGTGCCAGCAGTTTACCGAGAGCAGATACGCAGTGTTTT	-	TRBV12-3/TRBV12-4	TRBJ2-3	-
CASSSAREGKQFF	TGTGCCAGCAGTTCGGCCCGGGAAGGAAAGCAGTTCTTC	-	TRBV28	TRBJ2-1	-
CASSFAGTVPYLQYF	TGTGCCAGCAGCTTCGCCGGGACAGTTCCCTATTTGCAGTACTTC	TRBD1	TRBV7-8	TRBJ2-7	-
CSVESRLGQGTYNEQFF	TGCAGCGTTGAATCCCGCCTGGGACAGGGGACCTACAATGAGCAGTTCTTC	TRBD1	TRBV29-1	TRBJ2-1	-